Sequencing of this T cell receptor (beta chain) was carried out in a study of blood T cell repertoires in COVID-19 (TCRdb year 2020). A note on the overall study: The collaborator samples originated in the United States, Italy and Spain and spanned the acute and convalescent phases of COVID-19. The prospective study material was composed of cDNA or gDNA derived from T cells, B-cell-depleted T cells, or PBMCs. Where available, HLA class I and class II types were taken from metadata supplied by the sample provider and were not determined by assay-based typing. The repertoires were made available in a free public database intended to serve as a resource for research on the immune response to SARS-CoV-2. The dataset comprised deeply sampled blood TCRbeta repertoires from subjects exposed to, actively infected with, or recovered from COVID-19. Nearly every sample came with metadata listing a de-identified subject ID, COVID-19 status, age in years and sex. The samples were drawn from the first 160 participants of the ongoing ImmuneRACE study and from 1,254 subjects provided by 6 global collaborators. Overall study outcomes, separate from this receptor: The amount of clinical and demographic metadata varied by source and participant and was provided uncurated.

The immunoSEQ Assay, a bias-controlled multiplex PCR, was used to amplify TCRbeta CDR3 regions from genomic DNA. Per the source publication's procedure: The number of nucleated cells in each sample was estimated from the amplification of reference gene primers within the assay. Sequence reads were collapsed and filtered to measure the absolute abundance of every unique TCRbeta CDR3 rearrangement. For each sample, productive Simpson clonality was calculated as the square root of Simpson's diversity index across productive rearrangements. TCRdb retrieved this table from immuneACCESS and kept in-frame rearrangements only. Not all clones are present; in checked studies, unresolved V genes account for under half, and no reason is known for the remainder. The D gene and trimming were derived from the DNA, and the V and J assignments and clone size from that table. A total of about 400,000 clones appear in this sample, 87% of them only once. Around 1.8% of the sample is taken by the ten largest.

In the germline V gene (reference sequence), CDR1 corresponds to SGHKS and CDR2 to YYEKEE. The CDR3 runs 15 amino acids, cysteine and phenylalanine included. CDR3 DNA is the only sequence kept; it has 45 bases, read in frame from the first base. Trimming takes 2 bases from V and 2 bases from J, and the germline ends sit 11 bases apart. Worth noting for this clone: The antigen it recognizes is unknown. Base quality data are lacking; no much larger clone is found one base away.

Enrolling through a virtual design, the prospective study's participants ranged in age from roughly 18 to 89 years and lived across 24 United States geographic areas. In the prospective study, cohorts were assigned on the basis of participant-reported clinical history obtained from a screening survey and a study questionnaire. Mobile phlebotomists in the prospective study collected whole blood, serum and a nasopharyngeal or oropharyngeal swab from every participant. Participants in the prospective study had the option to provide additional blood draws and questionnaires over a roughly 2-month period. Prospective study blood samples were shipped either frozen or at room temperature before DNA extraction.

This clonotype was sampled from a woman aged 18-29 years with acute COVID-19. Input material: PBMCs or T cells enriched from blood (not recorded which). The chain is assembled from TRBV5-5 and TRBJ2-1, with no confidently assigned D gene. The CDR3 protein: CASSFGPPAYNEQFF. The nucleotide sequence is given as TGTGCCAGCAGCTTTGGGCCACCCGCCTACAATGAGCAGTTCTTC. This CDR3, with the reference TRBV5-5 and TRBJ2-1 proteins standing in past its ends, gives the full variable domain DAGVTQSPTHLIKTRGQQVTLRCSPISGHKSVSWYQQVLGQGPQFIFQYYEKEERGRGNFPDRFSARQFPNYSSELNVNALLLGDSALYLCASSFGPPAYNEQFFGPGTRLTVL.